Shown below are 7 T cell receptor beta chains from a single sample sequenced in a study of vaccination and CD4 T cells after COVID-19. Treatment indicated: roughly 10-day PBMC culture with coronavirus spike peptide pools or control peptides (ViraFEST assay). Their specific antigens are unknown. Sequence data for DNA of cultured CD4+ T cells were generated by the Oncomine TCR Beta short-read assay. In TCRdb, the PCR reads were re-called with MiXCR into one record per CDR3 protein. The data contain almost 20,000 distinct CDR3 sequences, approximately 52% of them singletons. Sequenced material: CD4+ T cells from blood, cultured in vitro. All receptors come from a human donor who had recovered from COVID-19.

V and J are TRBV19 and TRBJ2-3, with D perhaps being TRBD1 or TRBD2 (5 bases each). CDR3 length equals 16 residues. Trimming shortened V by 2 bases and J by 2 bases, and 14 bases separated the two germline ends. CDR1 and CDR2 from the germline V gene are LNHDA and SQIVND (reference sequence). The DNA of the CDR3 is TGTGCCAGTAGTATAAGGCTAGGGACCCCCACAGATACGCAGTATTTT. This encodes CASSIRLGTPTDTQYF.

This clonotype showed up just a few times. V is TRBV6-2 or TRBV6-3 and J is TRBJ2-5, with 8 bases lining up with TRBD2. Germline V gives CDR1 MNHEY, CDR2 SVGEGT. With 8 bases clipped from V and 0 bases from J, the junction kept 5 bases outside the gene matches. CDR3 length: 14 residues. CDR3 nucleotides: TGTGCCAGCGCAACGGGAGGGAACCAAGAGACCCAGTACTTC. This encodes CASATGGNQETQYF.

The chain has TRBV11-2 and TRBJ1-2, with 8 positions matching TRBD1. There are 17 residues in the CDR3. V gave up 2 bases and J gave up 4 bases; unmatched junction bases: 12. Germline CDR1 SGHAT, CDR2 FQNNGV. Here the CDR3 reads CASSLSSRPGGVYGYTF. DNA for the CDR3: TGTGCCAGCAGCTTATCCTCACGACCAGGGGGCGTCTATGGCTACACCTTC.

This clonotype has more than one count but fewer than ten. The rearrangement joins TRBV16 to TRBJ1-1, with unresolved D. The CDR3 covers 13 residues. V was trimmed by 3 bases and J by 5 bases, leaving 10 bases between them. Germline-derived CDR1 and CDR2 are KGHSY and FQNENV. The CDR3 loop reads CASSHDPGTEAFF. CDR3 in DNA: TGTGCCAGCAGCCACGACCCGGGGACTGAAGCTTTCTTT.

The V call is TRBV19, the J call TRBJ1-5; D perhaps matches TRBD1 (6 bases). From germline, CDR1 is LNHDA and CDR2 SQIVND (reference sequence). With 5 bases removed from V and 5 bases from J, the gap between germline ends came to 19 bases. CDR3 length equals 16 residues. Here the CDR3 reads CASSAVTTGQYQPQHF. Here the CDR3 DNA reads TGTGCCAGTAGTGCAGTCACGACAGGACAGTATCAGCCCCAGCATTTT.

The chain employs TRBV20-1 and TRBJ2-7; 7 nucleotides align to TRBD2. This CDR3 contains 17 residues. V was clipped by 0 bases and J by 0 bases; unmatched bases: 11. Germline-derived CDR1 and CDR2 are DFQATT and SNEGSKA (reference sequence). The CDR3 bases are TGCAGTGCTAGAGACCCCGGGGGTGGGAGGGCCTCCTACGAGCAGTACTTC. This gives the protein CSARDPGGGRASYEQYF.

This clonotype was recorded a few times. The chain couples TRBV7-2 to TRBJ1-1; TRBD1 aligns across 9 bases. V was pared by 5 bases and J by 8 bases, with 15 bases of the junction left unmatched. This CDR3 comprises 16 residues. Germline loops: CDR1 SGHTA, CDR2 FQGNSA. The CDR3 loop reads CASSLTGTGFIVEAFF. The CDR3, as DNA: TGTGCCAGCAGCCTAACCGGGACAGGGTTTATTGTAGAAGCTTTCTTT. Filled out from reference TRBV7-2 and TRBJ1-1, the complete variable domain reads GAGVSQSPSNKVTEKGKDVELRCDPISGHTALYWYRQSLGQGLEFLIYFQGNSAPDKSGLPSDRFSAERTGGSVSTLTIQRTQQEDSAVYLCASSLTGTGFIVEAFFGQGTRLTVV.